This T cell receptor beta chain derives from a study of Graves' ophthalmopathy and Graves' hyperthyroidism. Study-level background: Peripheral blood sampling preceded any treatment and occurred at initial diagnosis. Regarding the study as a whole: In separating ophthalmopathy from stable hyperthyroidism, a 13-signature model achieved 85% to 90% sensitivity and 75% to 84% specificity. For predicting ophthalmopathy progression, the model had 60% to 71% sensitivity and 72.22% specificity.

Amplified material comprised TCR beta CDR3 regions derived from RNA transcripts. Following a first-round RT-PCR that used HTBI primers, a second-round multiplex PCR was carried out. A single record per CDR3 protein comes from TCRdb applying MiXCR to the multiplex PCR reads. Altogether roughly 410,000 distinct CDR3 sequences are present, approximately 15% being singletons, with the ten largest covering approximately 7%. This clonotype was recorded many times. What it recognizes is unknown. The CDR3 is made up of 11 amino acids. Trimming left V 5 bases short and J 7 bases short, with 6 bases between. The material sequenced was peripheral blood. This receptor was taken from a young woman with stable Graves' hyperthyroidism. V and J are TRBV12-3 or TRBV12-4 and TRBJ1-5, with D unresolved. In nucleotides, the CDR3 is TGTGCCAGCAGTCAAGGACAGCCCCAGCATTTT. Protein: CASSQGQPQHF.